This T cell receptor beta chain comes out of a study of Graves' ophthalmopathy and Graves' hyperthyroidism. Study observations and caveats: For separating ophthalmopathy from stable hyperthyroidism, a 13-signature model gave 87.88% sensitivity and roughly 77% specificity.

As the template, RNA transcripts were used to amplify TCR beta CDR3 regions. Amplification began with first-round RT-PCR using HTBI primers, then second-round multiplex PCR was performed. TCRdb passed the multiplex PCR reads through MiXCR, listing each CDR3 protein once. This table has roughly 380,000 distinct CDR3 sequences, over 15% appearing once. Patients were diagnosed from clinical symptoms, serum thyroxine, TRAb, thyroid ultrasound and orbital computed tomography. The CDR3 sequence is 15 residues long. The V end lost 5 bases, the J end lost 6 bases, and 20 bases lay between the germline ends. Germline V gene data show CDR1 as MNHEY and CDR2 as SMNVEV (reference sequence). On this clonotype itself: What it binds is unknown.

The J gene is TRBJ2-7, the V gene TRBV27; weak D call: TRBD2 (7 bases). This clonotype originated in a woman in her late teens or twenties with stable Graves' hyperthyroidism. Sequenced sample: peripheral blood. This CDR3 reads CASSDFLGGLSEQYF. The CDR3 DNA is TGTGCCAGCAGTGACTTTCTGGGGGGGCTTAGCGAGCAGTACTTC.